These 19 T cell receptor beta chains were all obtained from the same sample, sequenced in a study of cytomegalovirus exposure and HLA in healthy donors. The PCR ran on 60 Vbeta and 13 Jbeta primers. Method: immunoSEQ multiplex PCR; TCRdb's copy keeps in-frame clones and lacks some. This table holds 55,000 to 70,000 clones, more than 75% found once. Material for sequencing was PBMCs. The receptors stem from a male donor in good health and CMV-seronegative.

The CDR3 loop reads CASSDWGRGVAGELFF. CDR3 sequence (DNA): TGTGCCAGTAGTGACTGGGGCAGGGGGGTCGCCGGGGAGCTGTTTTTT. The chain employs TRBV19 and TRBJ2-2; TRBD1 might be the D (7 bases). CDR3 size: 16 residues. Per the germline V gene, CDR1 is LNHDA and CDR2 is SQIVND (reference sequence). The V end lost 5 bases, the J end lost 6 bases, and 19 bases lay between the germline ends.

In DNA form, the CDR3 reads TGTGCCAGCAGCCCCGGGGGACAGGGTAGGACTGAAGCTTTCTTT. This codes for CASSPGGQGRTEAFF. The V gene is TRBV7-2, the J gene TRBJ1-1, with 9 nucleotides matching TRBD1. Per the germline V gene, CDR1 is SGHTA and CDR2 is FQGNSA. This CDR3 comprises 15 residues. The ends lost 5 bases at V and 5 bases at J; junction bases unmatched: 9. Based on the CDR3 plus reference TRBV7-2 and TRBJ1-1, the full variable domain is GAGVSQSPSNKVTEKGKDVELRCDPISGHTALYWYRQSLGQGLEFLIYFQGNSAPDKSGLPSDRFSAERTGGSVSTLTIQRTQQEDSAVYLCASSPGGQGRTEAFFGQGTRLTVV.

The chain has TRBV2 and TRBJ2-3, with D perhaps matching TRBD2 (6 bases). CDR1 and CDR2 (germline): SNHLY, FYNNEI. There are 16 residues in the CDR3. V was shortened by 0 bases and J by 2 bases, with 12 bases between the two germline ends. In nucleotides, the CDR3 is TGTGCCAGCAGTGAAGCGCTTCTAGCGCTCACAGATACGCAGTATTTT. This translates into CASSEALLALTDTQYF.

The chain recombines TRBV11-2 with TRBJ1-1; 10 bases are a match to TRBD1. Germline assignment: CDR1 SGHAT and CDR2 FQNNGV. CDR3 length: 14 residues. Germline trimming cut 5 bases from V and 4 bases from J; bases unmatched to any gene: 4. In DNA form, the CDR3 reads TGTGCCAGCAGCCTAAGGACAGGGGGCACTGAAGCTTTCTTT. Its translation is CASSLRTGGTEAFF.

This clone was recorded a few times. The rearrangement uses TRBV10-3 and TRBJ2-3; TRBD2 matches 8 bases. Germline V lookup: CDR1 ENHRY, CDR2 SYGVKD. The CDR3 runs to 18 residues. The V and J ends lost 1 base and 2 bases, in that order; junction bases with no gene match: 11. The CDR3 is CAISEFGLGAGDTDTQYF. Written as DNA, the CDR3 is TGTGCCATCAGTGAGTTCGGGCTCGGAGCGGGGGACACAGATACGCAGTATTTT.

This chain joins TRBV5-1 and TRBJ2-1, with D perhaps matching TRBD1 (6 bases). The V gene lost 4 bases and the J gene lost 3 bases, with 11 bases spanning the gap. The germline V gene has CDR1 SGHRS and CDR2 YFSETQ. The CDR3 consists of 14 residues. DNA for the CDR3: TGCGCCAGCAGCGTACAGGGATTCTACAATGAGCAGTTCTTC. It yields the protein CASSVQGFYNEQFF.

In nucleotides, the CDR3 is TGTGCCAGCAGCATCAACAGGGGGCGGGATGGCTACACCTTC. Residues: CASSINRGRDGYTF. The V call is TRBV7-2, the J call TRBJ1-2, with 9 bases identical to TRBD1. The CDR3 totals 14 residues. Unmatched junction bases numbered 7, after V lost 5 bases and J lost 6 bases. Looked up from germline, CDR1 is SGHTA and CDR2 is FQGNSA.

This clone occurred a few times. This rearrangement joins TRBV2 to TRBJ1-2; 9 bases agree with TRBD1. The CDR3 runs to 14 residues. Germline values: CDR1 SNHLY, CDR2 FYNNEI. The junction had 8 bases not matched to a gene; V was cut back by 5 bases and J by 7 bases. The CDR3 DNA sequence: TGTGCCAGCAGTAATATACAGGGGGCGGGTGGCTACACCTTC. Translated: CASSNIQGAGGYTF.

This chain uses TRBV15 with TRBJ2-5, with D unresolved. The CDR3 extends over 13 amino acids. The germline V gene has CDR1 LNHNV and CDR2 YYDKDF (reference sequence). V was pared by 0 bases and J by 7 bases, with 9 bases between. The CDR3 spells CATSRDSMRTQYF. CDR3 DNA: TGTGCCACCAGCAGAGATTCGATGAGGACCCAGTACTTC.

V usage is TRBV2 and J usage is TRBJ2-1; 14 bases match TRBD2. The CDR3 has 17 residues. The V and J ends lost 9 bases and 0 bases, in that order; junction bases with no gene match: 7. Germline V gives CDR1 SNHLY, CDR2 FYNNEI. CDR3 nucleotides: TGTGCCAGAGAGACTAGCGGGGGGGGTAGCTCCTACAATGAGCAGTTCTTC. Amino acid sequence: CARETSGGGSSYNEQFF.

The CDR3 sequence is CASTTGTSGTGELFF. The CDR3 DNA reads TGTGCCAGCACAACCGGGACTAGCGGCACCGGGGAGCTGTTTTTT. The V and J genes are TRBV2 and TRBJ2-2; TRBD2 matches 11 bases. The CDR3 totals 15 residues. Germline V gene data show CDR1 as SNHLY and CDR2 as FYNNEI. The V gene end was trimmed by 7 bases and the J gene end by 4 bases; junction bases not matched to a gene: 5.

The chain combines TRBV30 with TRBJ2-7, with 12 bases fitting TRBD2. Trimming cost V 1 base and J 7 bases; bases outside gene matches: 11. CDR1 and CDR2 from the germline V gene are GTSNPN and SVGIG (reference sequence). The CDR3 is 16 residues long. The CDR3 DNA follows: TGTGCCTGGAGTGGACTCGCTCTAGCGGGGGGGCGGGAGCAGTACTTC. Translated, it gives CAWSGLALAGGREQYF.

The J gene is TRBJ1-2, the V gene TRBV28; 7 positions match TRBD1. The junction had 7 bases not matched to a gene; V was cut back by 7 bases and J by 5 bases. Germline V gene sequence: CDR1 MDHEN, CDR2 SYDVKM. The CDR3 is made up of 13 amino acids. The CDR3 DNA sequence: TGTGCCAGCAAAGAGGGACAGTCATATGGCTACACCTTC. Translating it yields CASKEGQSYGYTF.

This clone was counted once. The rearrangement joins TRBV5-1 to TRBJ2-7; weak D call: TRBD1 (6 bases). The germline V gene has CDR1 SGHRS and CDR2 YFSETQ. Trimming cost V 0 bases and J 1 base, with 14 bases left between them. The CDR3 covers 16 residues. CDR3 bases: TGCGCCAGCAGCTTGGCTTCAGGGGCCAGTTCCTACGAGCAGTACTTC. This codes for CASSLASGASSYEQYF.

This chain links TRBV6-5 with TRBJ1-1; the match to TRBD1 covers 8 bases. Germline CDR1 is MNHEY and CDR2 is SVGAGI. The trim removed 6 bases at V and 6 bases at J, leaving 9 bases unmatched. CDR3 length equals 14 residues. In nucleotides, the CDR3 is TGTGCCAGCAGCCCTCGGACAGGGTCAGCTGAAGCTTTCTTT. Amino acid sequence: CASSPRTGSAEAFF.

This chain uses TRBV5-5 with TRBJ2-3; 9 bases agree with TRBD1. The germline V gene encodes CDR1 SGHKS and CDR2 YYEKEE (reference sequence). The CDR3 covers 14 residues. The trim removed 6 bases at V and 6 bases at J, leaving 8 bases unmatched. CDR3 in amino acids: CASNPGTGRDTQYF. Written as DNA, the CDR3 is TGTGCCAGCAACCCCGGGACAGGGAGGGATACGCAGTATTTT.

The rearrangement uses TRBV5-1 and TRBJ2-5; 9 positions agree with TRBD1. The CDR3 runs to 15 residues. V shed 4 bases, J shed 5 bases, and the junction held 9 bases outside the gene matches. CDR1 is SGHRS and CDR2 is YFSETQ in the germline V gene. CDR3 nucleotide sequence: TGCGCCAGCAGCGCCGTAACAGGGGGCCATGAGACCCAGTACTTC. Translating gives CASSAVTGGHETQYF.

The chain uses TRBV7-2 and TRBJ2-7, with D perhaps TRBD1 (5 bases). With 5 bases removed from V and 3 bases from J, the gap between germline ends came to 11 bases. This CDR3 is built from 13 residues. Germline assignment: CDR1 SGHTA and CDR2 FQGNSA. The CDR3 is CASSTLTDYEQYF. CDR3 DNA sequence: TGTGCCAGCAGCACCTTGACAGACTACGAGCAGTACTTC. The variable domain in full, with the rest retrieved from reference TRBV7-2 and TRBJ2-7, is GAGVSQSPSNKVTEKGKDVELRCDPISGHTALYWYRQSLGQGLEFLIYFQGNSAPDKSGLPSDRFSAERTGGSVSTLTIQRTQQEDSAVYLCASSTLTDYEQYFGPGTRLTVT.

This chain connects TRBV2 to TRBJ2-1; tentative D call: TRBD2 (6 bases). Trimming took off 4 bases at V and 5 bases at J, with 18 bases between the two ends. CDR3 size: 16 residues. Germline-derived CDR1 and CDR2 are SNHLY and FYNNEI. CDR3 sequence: CASSGVLRGRNNEQFF. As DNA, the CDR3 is TGTGCCAGCAGTGGGGTACTGCGGGGAAGGAACAATGAGCAGTTCTTC.